The TCR beta chain described here comes from a study of blood T cell repertoires in COVID-19. Study at large: Collection of acute and convalescent COVID-19 samples took place in the United States, Italy and Spain. Sample material is recorded as cDNA or gDNA derived from T cells, B-cell-depleted T cells, or PBMCs.

Original data processing: Using reference gene primer amplification, nucleated cell counts were estimated. Here immunoSEQ multiplex PCR was the method, and the copy in TCRdb shows in-frame clones only, minus some. That table furnishes V, J and clone size, whereas the DNA furnished D and trimming. This table has around 19,000 clones, about four fifths appearing once. J lost 4 bases, V lost 6 bases, and 3 bases had no gene match. CDR1 and CDR2 (germline): MNHEY, SVGAGI. The CDR3 length is 14 residues. Sequencing was performed on peripheral blood. This chain uses TRBV6-5 with TRBJ2-5; 12 bases line up with TRBD1. This sequence was found in a man at least 80 years old with acute or convalescent COVID-19. Here the CDR3 DNA reads TGTGCCAGCAGGGGGACAGGGGGCGGAGAGACCCAGTACTTC. It encodes CASRGTGGGETQYF.